This is a list of T cell receptor beta chains from one sample in a study of patients and donors after allogeneic stem cell transplantation. TCRdb reanalysed the RT-PCR reads using MiXCR and keeps one entry per CDR3 protein. The data contain 150,000 to 250,000 distinct CDR3 sequences, roughly two fifths of them seen just once; the ten biggest clones take up about 35%. Material: blood, either unsorted or a sorted T cell fraction (not recorded which). These receptor sequences come from a human donor who was either an allogeneic HSCT recipient or a stem cell or donor lymphocyte infusion donor (not recorded which). It is not recorded whose cells these are; they may come from a transplant donor. The CDR3 runs from the conserved cysteine through the conserved F or W. A D gene is named only where the DNA matches it firmly. Not every row has a clone size; where given, it reads once, few, many or a size class.

TRBJ2-1 | TRBV6-2/TRBV6-3 | - | TRBD2 | TGTGCCAGCAGTTACTCCCCCGCGGGAGGGCCGGGAGGTGAGCAGTTCTTC | CASSYSPAGGPGGEQFF
TRBJ2-7 | TRBV4-1 | few | TRBD2 | TGCGCCAGCAGCCAAGAACTAGCGGGAGTCGCCTACGAGCAGTACTTC | CASSQELAGVAYEQYF
TRBJ1-1 | TRBV7-9 | - | - | TGTGCCAGCAGCTTGGAATCCGGGCACTCGGGGAACACTGAAGCTTTCTTT | CASSLESGHSGNTEAFF
TRBJ2-7 | TRBV29-1 | - | TRBD1 | TGCAGCGTTGAATTGTTGACAGGGGAATCCTACGAGCAGTACTTC | CSVELLTGESYEQYF
TRBJ1-1 | TRBV6-5 | few | - | TGTGCCAGCAGTTACGGGGCGGGTGAAGCTTTCTTT | CASSYGAGEAFF
TRBJ1-2 | TRBV9 | - | - | TGTGCCAGCAGCTCCAGATCCCGGGACGAAGGCACCTTC | CASSSRSRDEGTF
TRBJ1-6 | TRBV7-2 | - | - | TGTGCCAGCAGCTTCAGGGCTTGGGATTCACCCCTCCACTTT | CASSFRAWDSPLHF
TRBJ1-1 | TRBV5-1 | few | TRBD1 | TGCGCCAGCAGGAGGGGTGGGACAGGGAACACTGAAGCTTTCTTT | CASRRGGTGNTEAFF
TRBJ2-7 | TRBV15 | once | TRBD2 | TGTGCCACCAGCAGAGAAGGACTAGTCTACGAGCAGTACTTC | CATSREGLVYEQYF
TRBJ1-1 | TRBV7-9 | - | TRBD1 | TGTGCCAGCAGCACTAGCTGGACAGGGGACATGAACACTGAAGCTTTCTTT | CASSTSWTGDMNTEAFF
TRBJ1-2 | TRBV12-3/TRBV12-4 | many | - | TGTGCCAGCAGTTTAGGGGATGACTATGGCTACACCTTC | CASSLGDDYGYTF
TRBJ1-5 | TRBV20-1 | - | TRBD1 | TGCAGTGCGACATCGACAGGGGGAGGTCAGCCCCAGCATTTT | CSATSTGGGQPQHF
TRBJ1-1 | TRBV20-1 | - | TRBD1 | TGCAGTGCGCCGGGACAGACGAACACTGAAGCTTTCTTT | CSAPGQTNTEAFF
TRBJ2-7 | TRBV7-9 | - | TRBD1 | TGTGCCAGCAGCTTTCCTCCAGGGGGCACCTACGAGCAGTACTTC | CASSFPPGGTYEQYF
TRBJ2-5 | TRBV6-2/TRBV6-3 | - | TRBD1 | TGTGCCAGCAGTTGGACAGGGAACTACCAAGAGACCCAGTACTTC | CASSWTGNYQETQYF
TRBJ1-3 | TRBV28 | few | - | TGTGCCAGCAGTCAAACACAGGGTGGAAACACCATATATTTT | CASSQTQGGNTIYF
TRBJ1-1 | TRBV12-3/TRBV12-4 | few | - | TGTGCCAGCAGCCATATTCAGGTTTTATTGATTGAAGCTTTCTTT | CASSHIQVLLIEAFF
TRBJ2-7 | TRBV20-1 | - | TRBD2 | TGCAGTGCCCCGACTAGCGGGAGGGTCTACGAGCAGTACTTC | CSAPTSGRVYEQYF
TRBJ2-7 | TRBV4-3 | - | - | TGCGCCAGCAGCCAAAACATACTCTCGTTGAGTTCCTACGAGCAGTACTTC | CASSQNILSLSSYEQYF
TRBJ1-4 | TRBV27 | few | - | TGTGCCAGCAGTTTATTGGGGGCGAGAGATGAAAAACTGTTTTTT | CASSLLGARDEKLFF
TRBJ1-2 | TRBV20-1 | few | - | TGCAGTGCTAGCGCAAGCCTAACGGGTGGCTACACCTTC | CSASASLTGGYTF
TRBJ2-3 | TRBV4-1 | - | - | TGCGCCAGCAGCCAAGATCGAGGTGGTGGCACAGATACGCAGTATTTT | CASSQDRGGGTDTQYF
TRBJ1-1 | TRBV6-6 | few | - | TGTGCCAGCATGGGTACAGTGAACACTGAAGCTTTCTTT | CASMGTVNTEAFF
TRBJ1-1 | TRBV20-1 | once | - | TGCAGTGCTAGCCAGGTGGGGGTCACATTGAACACTGAAGCTTTCTTT | CSASQVGVTLNTEAFF
TRBJ1-1 | TRBV7-2 | - | TRBD1 | TGTGCCAGCAGCTTCAACGGACAGGTAGCTGAAGCTTTCTTT | CASSFNGQVAEAFF
TRBJ2-1 | TRBV12-3/TRBV12-4 | - | TRBD2 | TGTGCCAGCAGGGGAGGGGGCGGCCAAGGACTAGCGGACTACAATGAGCAGTTCTTC | CASRGGGGQGLADYNEQFF
TRBJ2-7 | TRBV29-1 | - | TRBD1 | TGCAGCGTTGCGGACAGGGACGACGAGCAGTACTTC | CSVADRDDEQYF
TRBJ1-1 | TRBV30 | - | - | TGTGCCTGGAGAGTGCCCCACCTGACAGCTAACACTGAAGCTTTCTTT | CAWRVPHLTANTEAFF
TRBJ2-3 | TRBV4-2 | - | - | TGTGCCAGCAGCCCCGATGTAGGGGTGGATGCAGATACGCAGTATTTT | CASSPDVGVDADTQYF
TRBJ2-7 | TRBV27 | few | - | TGTGCCAGCAGTTCGGCAGGGTTTTCTGACGAGCAGTACTTC | CASSSAGFSDEQYF
TRBJ2-1 | TRBV7-9 | few | TRBD2 | TGTGCCAGCAGCTTAGGAGGACTAGCGGGAGTACACAATGAGCAGTTCTTC | CASSLGGLAGVHNEQFF
TRBJ1-2 | TRBV20-1 | - | - | TGCAGTGCTAGCAAGGAGACCTATGGCTACACCTTC | CSASKETYGYTF
TRBJ2-1 | TRBV20-1 | - | - | TGCAGCGCTACAGACTACAATGAGCAGTTCTTC | CSATDYNEQFF
TRBJ1-5 | TRBV12-3/TRBV12-4 | - | - | TGTGCCAGCAGTTTTTCGGGTGGTATTGGCAATCAGCCCCAGCATTTT | CASSFSGGIGNQPQHF
TRBJ2-3 | TRBV6-6 | few | TRBD2 | TGTGCCAGCAGTTCCTCTACTAGCGAGGGCACAGATACGCAGTATTTT | CASSSSTSEGTDTQYF
TRBJ1-1 | TRBV5-1 | few | TRBD1 | TGCGCCAGCAGACGACAGGGTACTGAGAACACTGAAGCTTTCTTT | CASRRQGTENTEAFF
TRBJ1-1 | TRBV9 | few | - | TGTGCCAGCAGCGTAGAGGGTTTGGTGAACACTGAAGCTTTCTTT | CASSVEGLVNTEAFF
TRBJ2-1 | TRBV29-1 | - | - | TGCAGTGCTAGTACCTCCTACAATGAGCAGTTCTTC | CSASTSYNEQFF
TRBJ1-4 | TRBV20-1 | few | - | TGCAGTGCCGATGGAGGACAGATTAATGAAAAACTGTTTTTT | CSADGGQINEKLFF
TRBJ1-2 | TRBV5-6 | - | - | TGTGCCAGCAGCCTTTCGCCGGATTATGGCTACACCTTC | CASSLSPDYGYTF
TRBJ1-1 | TRBV29-1 | - | - | TGCAGCGTTGATGGGGGGACTGAAGCTTTCTTT | CSVDGGTEAFF